Listed below are T cell receptor beta chains from one sample, sequenced in a study of identifying expanded T cells in peripheral blood. TCRdb keeps only in-frame clones here, not all; method: immunoSEQ multiplex PCR. Of some 65,000 clones listed, over 75% are singletons. What was sequenced was blood. Source of these receptors: a person aged 18 to 70 in good health. Both conserved end residues are part of each CDR3. Fields, in order: J gene, V gene, D gene, clone size, CDR3 length, CDR3 protein, CDR3 DNA. The D gene is left open where the match is weak. Size is omitted from some rows. Given values are once, few, many or a class for expanded clones.

j_gene: TRBJ2-1
v_gene: TRBV27
d_gene: TRBD1
abundance: NA
len: 14
CDR3aa: CASSLPGQGLEQFF
CDR3nt: TGTGCCAGCAGTTTACCGGGACAGGGGCTAGAGCAGTTCTTC

j_gene: TRBJ1-2
v_gene: TRBV15
d_gene: NA
abundance: NA
len: 14
CDR3aa: CATSRTPSSYGYTF
CDR3nt: TGTGCCACCAGCAGAACCCCCAGCTCCTATGGCTACACCTTC

j_gene: TRBJ1-2
v_gene: TRBV18
d_gene: TRBD1
abundance: NA
len: 13
CDR3aa: CASSPDRVYGYTF
CDR3nt: TGTGCCAGCTCTCCGGACAGGGTCTATGGCTACACCTTC

j_gene: TRBJ2-3
v_gene: TRBV4-1
d_gene: NA
abundance: NA
len: 18
CDR3aa: CASRPISSGFSSTDTQYF
CDR3nt: TGCGCCAGCAGACCCATTAGTTCCGGATTCTCTAGCACAGATACGCAGTATTTT

j_gene: TRBJ1-2
v_gene: TRBV28
d_gene: NA
abundance: NA
len: 15
CDR3aa: CASSQSWDINYGYTF
CDR3nt: TGTGCCAGCAGTCAATCATGGGACATTAACTATGGCTACACCTTC

j_gene: TRBJ2-5
v_gene: TRBV5-4
d_gene: TRBD1
abundance: NA
len: 15
CDR3aa: CASSLGDRGRETQYF
CDR3nt: TGTGCCAGCAGCTTGGGGGACAGGGGGAGGGAGACCCAGTACTTC

j_gene: TRBJ2-7
v_gene: TRBV11-2
d_gene: TRBD1
abundance: NA
len: 15
CDR3aa: CASSATTGSSYEQYF
CDR3nt: TGTGCCAGCAGCGCAACGACAGGGAGCTCCTACGAGCAGTACTTC

j_gene: TRBJ1-6
v_gene: TRBV30
d_gene: NA
abundance: NA
len: 15
CDR3aa: CAWSVGEASNSPLHF
CDR3nt: TGTGCCTGGAGCGTGGGTGAGGCAAGTAATTCACCCCTCCACTTT

j_gene: TRBJ1-3
v_gene: TRBV11-2
d_gene: NA
abundance: few
len: 13
CDR3aa: CASSFSGDNTIYF
CDR3nt: TGTGCCAGCAGCTTTTCAGGGGATAACACCATATATTTT

j_gene: TRBJ2-1
v_gene: TRBV4-3
d_gene: NA
abundance: NA
len: 17
CDR3aa: CASSQDFLSGSYNEQFF
CDR3nt: TGCGCCAGCAGCCAAGATTTTTTAAGCGGGTCCTACAATGAGCAGTTCTTC

j_gene: TRBJ2-2
v_gene: TRBV4-1
d_gene: TRBD1
abundance: NA
len: 17
CDR3aa: CASSQVSGGLRGGELFF
CDR3nt: TGCGCCAGCAGCCAAGTATCAGGGGGTCTTCGGGGAGGGGAGCTGTTTTTT

j_gene: TRBJ1-3
v_gene: TRBV30
d_gene: NA
abundance: NA
len: 14
CDR3aa: CAWSRGSSGNTIYF
CDR3nt: TGTGCCTGGAGCAGAGGGAGCTCTGGAAACACCATATATTTT

j_gene: TRBJ1-2
v_gene: TRBV6-5
d_gene: NA
abundance: NA
len: 13
CDR3aa: CASSITGQDGYTF
CDR3nt: TGTGCCAGCAGCATTACAGGGCAGGATGGCTACACCTTC

j_gene: TRBJ2-5
v_gene: TRBV29-1
d_gene: TRBD2
abundance: NA
len: 13
CDR3aa: CSVAGSGGETQYF
CDR3nt: TGCAGCGTCGCAGGGTCGGGGGGGGAGACCCAGTACTTC

j_gene: TRBJ2-3
v_gene: TRBV27
d_gene: NA
abundance: NA
len: 15
CDR3aa: CASRLSRPSTDTQYF
CDR3nt: TGTGCCAGCAGACTGTCCAGACCTAGCACAGATACGCAGTATTTT

j_gene: TRBJ2-5
v_gene: TRBV7-2
d_gene: TRBD1
abundance: NA
len: 15
CDR3aa: CASSLALGTGETQYF
CDR3nt: TGTGCCAGCAGCTTAGCCCTCGGGACAGGAGAGACCCAGTACTTC

j_gene: TRBJ1-2
v_gene: TRBV29-1
d_gene: NA
abundance: NA
len: 13
CDR3aa: CSVEIMGGYGYTF
CDR3nt: TGCAGCGTTGAAATTATGGGGGGATATGGCTACACCTTC

j_gene: TRBJ1-5
v_gene: TRBV5-4
d_gene: NA
abundance: NA
len: 15
CDR3aa: CASSLDLGGGQPQHF
CDR3nt: TGTGCCAGCAGCTTGGATTTGGGGGGGGGTCAGCCCCAGCATTTT

j_gene: TRBJ2-3
v_gene: TRBV30
d_gene: TRBD2
abundance: NA
len: 16
CDR3aa: CAWTLTTSGRANTQYF
CDR3nt: TGTGCCTGGACCCTAACGACTAGCGGGAGGGCAAATACGCAGTATTTT

j_gene: TRBJ2-7
v_gene: TRBV4-2
d_gene: NA
abundance: NA
len: 16
CDR3aa: CASSQGLERSSYEQYF
CDR3nt: TGTGCCAGCAGCCAAGGACTAGAAAGGAGCTCCTACGAGCAGTACTTC

j_gene: TRBJ2-5
v_gene: TRBV10-1
d_gene: NA
abundance: NA
len: 13
CDR3aa: CASSGGAAGTQYF
CDR3nt: TGCGCCAGCAGTGGAGGAGCGGCCGGGACCCAGTACTTC

j_gene: TRBJ1-1
v_gene: TRBV7-9
d_gene: NA
abundance: NA
len: 14
CDR3aa: CASSRPQGNTEAFF
CDR3nt: TGTGCCAGCAGCCGACCTCAGGGGAACACTGAAGCTTTCTTT

j_gene: TRBJ1-2
v_gene: TRBV18
d_gene: TRBD1
abundance: few
len: 15
CDR3aa: CASSGGQGEHYGYTF
CDR3nt: TGTGCCAGCTCGGGGGGACAGGGAGAGCACTATGGCTACACCTTC

j_gene: TRBJ2-5
v_gene: TRBV2
d_gene: NA
abundance: NA
len: 11
CDR3aa: CASRYQETQYF
CDR3nt: TGTGCCAGCAGGTACCAAGAGACCCAGTACTTC

j_gene: TRBJ2-1
v_gene: TRBV5-1
d_gene: TRBD1
abundance: NA
len: 14
CDR3aa: CASSWDSTYNEQFF
CDR3nt: TGCGCCAGCAGTTGGGACAGTACCTACAATGAGCAGTTCTTC

j_gene: TRBJ2-1
v_gene: TRBV6-5
d_gene: NA
abundance: NA
len: 14
CDR3aa: CASSPSVPYNEQFF
CDR3nt: TGTGCCAGCAGCCCAAGCGTACCCTACAATGAGCAGTTCTTC

j_gene: TRBJ2-4
v_gene: TRBV7-9
d_gene: NA
abundance: NA
len: 12
CDR3aa: CASSLGGVIQYF
CDR3nt: TGTGCCAGCAGCTTAGGGGGGGTCATTCAGTACTTC

j_gene: TRBJ2-1
v_gene: TRBV6-1
d_gene: NA
abundance: NA
len: 12
CDR3aa: CASSAYGNEQFF
CDR3nt: TGTGCCAGCAGCGCCTATGGCAATGAGCAGTTCTTC

j_gene: TRBJ1-6
v_gene: TRBV10-1
d_gene: NA
abundance: few
len: 13
CDR3aa: CASSVNYNSPLHF
CDR3nt: TGCGCCAGCAGTGTGAACTATAATTCACCCCTCCACTTT

j_gene: TRBJ1-2
v_gene: TRBV5-5
d_gene: NA
abundance: few
len: 13
CDR3aa: CASRRSDSYGYTF
CDR3nt: TGTGCCAGCCGCCGATCGGATTCCTATGGCTACACCTTC

j_gene: TRBJ2-1
v_gene: TRBV11-3
d_gene: NA
abundance: NA
len: 15
CDR3aa: CASSLGGRGYNEQFF
CDR3nt: TGTGCCAGCAGCTTAGGGGGGAGAGGCTACAATGAGCAGTTCTTC

j_gene: TRBJ2-4
v_gene: TRBV9
d_gene: TRBD2
abundance: few
len: 17
CDR3aa: CASSVGAGGSSQNIQYF
CDR3nt: TGTGCCAGCAGCGTAGGGGCGGGGGGATCCAGCCAAAACATTCAGTACTTC

j_gene: TRBJ1-3
v_gene: TRBV5-1
d_gene: NA
abundance: NA
len: 16
CDR3aa: CASSLVPGTSGNTIYF
CDR3nt: TGCGCCAGCAGCTTGGTTCCAGGGACCTCTGGAAACACCATATATTTT

j_gene: TRBJ2-1
v_gene: TRBV6-1
d_gene: NA
abundance: NA
len: 14
CDR3aa: CASSEAPQGNEQFF
CDR3nt: TGTGCCAGCAGTGAAGCGCCACAGGGCAATGAGCAGTTCTTC

j_gene: TRBJ2-6
v_gene: TRBV7-8
d_gene: NA
abundance: once
len: 15
CDR3aa: CASSAVFAGANVLTF
CDR3nt: TGTGCCAGCAGCGCCGTTTTCGCCGGGGCCAACGTCCTGACTTTC

j_gene: TRBJ2-1
v_gene: TRBV7-2
d_gene: NA
abundance: NA
len: 14
CDR3aa: CASSLAGTSNEQFF
CDR3nt: TGTGCCAGCAGCTTAGCGGGGACGTCCAATGAGCAGTTCTTC

j_gene: TRBJ2-3
v_gene: TRBV4-3
d_gene: NA
abundance: NA
len: 16
CDR3aa: CASSQEFSGATDTQYF
CDR3nt: TGCGCCAGCAGCCAAGAGTTCTCAGGCGCGACAGATACGCAGTATTTT

j_gene: TRBJ2-7
v_gene: TRBV29-1
d_gene: NA
abundance: NA
len: 11
CDR3aa: CSVRLGYEQYF
CDR3nt: TGCAGCGTCAGGCTGGGGTACGAGCAGTACTTC

j_gene: TRBJ2-1
v_gene: TRBV5-1
d_gene: NA
abundance: NA
len: 14
CDR3aa: CASKRGQSYNEQFF
CDR3nt: TGCGCCAGCAAGCGGGGACAGAGCTACAATGAGCAGTTCTTC

j_gene: TRBJ2-5
v_gene: TRBV11-2
d_gene: TRBD2
abundance: NA
len: 17
CDR3aa: CASSLDLRGGFQETQYF
CDR3nt: TGTGCCAGCAGCTTAGATTTGCGGGGGGGTTTCCAAGAGACCCAGTACTTC

j_gene: TRBJ2-7
v_gene: TRBV9
d_gene: NA
abundance: NA
len: 15
CDR3aa: CASSVAEDRNYEQYF
CDR3nt: TGTGCCAGCAGCGTAGCTGAAGACAGAAACTACGAGCAGTACTTC

j_gene: TRBJ1-2
v_gene: TRBV6-1
d_gene: NA
abundance: NA
len: 15
CDR3aa: CASRHVPRDNYGYTF
CDR3nt: TGTGCCAGCAGACACGTCCCGCGGGACAACTATGGCTACACCTTC

j_gene: TRBJ2-5
v_gene: TRBV2
d_gene: NA
abundance: NA
len: 13
CDR3aa: CASSEGERRTQYF
CDR3nt: TGTGCCAGCAGTGAAGGAGAGCGGCGGACCCAGTACTTC

j_gene: TRBJ1-1
v_gene: TRBV19
d_gene: TRBD1
abundance: once
len: 17
CDR3aa: CASSIKGATGATTEAFF
CDR3nt: TGTGCCAGTAGTATAAAGGGGGCGACAGGGGCTACCACTGAAGCTTTCTTT

j_gene: TRBJ2-7
v_gene: TRBV7-8
d_gene: TRBD1
abundance: NA
len: 15
CDR3aa: CASSLKDRADGEQYF
CDR3nt: TGTGCCAGCAGCTTAAAAGACAGGGCTGACGGTGAGCAGTACTTC